These 15 T cell receptor beta chains were all obtained from the same sample, sequenced in a study of T-cell memory formation after mild COVID-19. Using its own MiXCR run on the 5' RACE reads, TCRdb lists one record per CDR3 protein. Of 210,000 or so distinct CDR3 sequences listed, roughly a tenth were seen once; the top ten hold 2.5% to 3.5%. Sequenced: PBMCs or a T cell subset sorted from them (not recorded which). Every receptor here comes from a man between 18 and 29 years old who had mild COVID-19 (a few samples of this study predate the infection). Cell type and time point are not known.

The V call is TRBV6-2 or TRBV6-3, the J call TRBJ1-2; D ambiguous. The CDR3 runs to 13 residues. The germline V and J ends were trimmed by 6 bases and 8 bases, with 16 bases remaining between them. CDR1 and CDR2 (germline): MNHEY, SVGEGT. The CDR3 loop is CASSLLTYGGYTF. The CDR3 bases are TGTGCCAGCAGCCTGCTAACCTATGGAGGCTACACCTTC.

Only a few counts were recorded for this clonotype. The genes are TRBV25-1 and TRBJ2-1, with D perhaps given as TRBD1 or TRBD2 (5 bases each). This CDR3 region has 14 residues. Germline V CDR1 and CDR2: MGHDK, SYGVNS. Deletions cut 4 bases from V and 5 bases from J, with 12 bases between. CDR3 bases: TGTGCCAGCAGTGCTTTCGGGACGAACAATGAGCAGTTCTTC. It is translated as CASSAFGTNNEQFF.

This clonotype has more than one count but fewer than ten. The chain recombines TRBV24-1 with TRBJ2-7; unclear D gene. V dropped 6 bases and J dropped 6 bases, with 8 bases sitting between them. Per germline, CDR1 KGHDR and CDR2 SFDVKD. The CDR3 has 11 amino acids. The CDR3 nucleotides read TGTGCCACCAGTTTATCGTTCGAGCAGTACGTC. This encodes CATSLSFEQYV.

This clonotype came up a few times. V usage is TRBV23-1 and J usage is TRBJ1-1, with D tentatively TRBD1 (6 bases). TRBV23-1 is annotated as an ORF whose role is uncertain. V lost 6 bases to trimming and J lost 0 bases, with 17 bases between them. The CDR3 sequence is 16 residues long. The CDR3 coding sequence is TGCGCCAGCAGGAATGCGAAGGGGGTCATGAACACTGAAGCTTTCTTT. It codes for CASRNAKGVMNTEAFF.

This rearrangement joins TRBV18 to TRBJ2-3; D perhaps matches TRBD2 (6 bases). V gave up 3 bases and J gave up 3 bases, with 13 bases separating them. Looked up from germline, CDR1 is KGHSH and CDR2 is LQKENI. This CDR3 has 15 amino acids. CDR3 amino acids: CASSPPGRGTDTQYF. CDR3 nucleotides: TGTGCCAGCTCACCCCCGGGACGGGGGACAGATACGCAGTATTTT.

At least ten counts were recorded for this clonotype. This rearrangement joins TRBV9 to TRBJ2-1, with D possibly TRBD2 on 5 matching bases. The CDR3 length is 15 residues. Looked up from germline, CDR1 is SGDLS and CDR2 is YYNGEE. The V end was cut by 0 bases, the J end by 0 bases, with 7 bases between. CDR3 in amino acids: CASSVERSSYNEQFF. In nucleotides, the CDR3 is TGTGCCAGCAGCGTAGAGCGGAGCTCCTACAATGAGCAGTTCTTC.

This clonotype showed up just a few times. V is TRBV11-2 and J is TRBJ1-2; 7 bases fit TRBD1. Germline CDR1 SGHAT, CDR2 FQNNGV. V gave up 3 bases and J gave up 3 bases; unmatched junction bases: 4. This CDR3 has 14 amino acids. CDR3 loop: CASSFGRGYYGYTF. As DNA, the CDR3 is TGTGCCAGCAGCTTTGGCAGGGGGTACTATGGCTACACCTTC.

This clonotype showed up just a few times. V is TRBV6-2 or TRBV6-3 and J is TRBJ1-6; tentatively, D is TRBD1 (6 bases). Between the trimmed V and J ends, which lost 4 bases and 8 bases, there was a span of 18 bases. The CDR3 has 16 residues. The germline CDR1 and CDR2 sequences are MNHEY and SVGEGT. The CDR3 DNA follows: TGTGCCAGCAGTTTAGGGGGATACGAAGGCGATTCACCCCTCCACTTT. It encodes CASSLGGYEGDSPLHF.

The chain uses TRBV20-1 and TRBJ2-1, with D maybe TRBD1 (5 bases). Trimming took off 0 bases at V and 9 bases at J, with 15 bases between the two ends. The CDR3 covers 14 residues. Looked up from germline, CDR1 is DFQATT and CDR2 is SNEGSKA (reference sequence). In DNA form, the CDR3 reads TGCAGTGCTAGAGATCTGGGGCTGGGTTTTGAGCAGTTCTTC. This encodes CSARDLGLGFEQFF.

The chain recombines TRBV7-2 with TRBJ2-1; D possibly matches TRBD1 or TRBD2 (5 bases each). The germline V and J ends were trimmed by 5 bases and 9 bases, with 14 bases remaining between them. Germline CDR1 SGHTA, CDR2 FQGNSA. The CDR3 is 13 residues long. The CDR3: CASSLIMRGEQFF. As DNA, the CDR3 is TGTGCCAGCAGCCTGATAATGAGGGGTGAGCAGTTCTTC.

V gene TRBV7-8 combines with J gene TRBJ2-2, with 8 bases matching TRBD2. Germline trimming cut 5 bases from V and 4 bases from J; bases unmatched to any gene: 9. Germline CDR1 reads SGHVS; CDR2 reads FQNEAQ. This CDR3 is 16 amino acids long. The CDR3 loop reads CASSPGGPWSTGELFF. As DNA, the CDR3 is TGTGCCAGCAGCCCGGGGGGGCCTTGGTCCACCGGGGAGCTGTTTTTT.

This clonotype has just a few counts. This sequence joins TRBV5-1 and TRBJ1-1; D gene ambiguous. Germline V gives CDR1 SGHRS, CDR2 YFSETQ. V lost 0 bases to trimming and J lost 1 base, with 10 bases between them. The CDR3 consists of 15 residues. The chain's CDR3 is CASSLVPAPNTEAFF. DNA of the CDR3: TGCGCCAGCAGCTTGGTTCCAGCCCCGAACACTGAAGCTTTCTTT.

A few counts support this clonotype. The V gene is TRBV9, the J gene TRBJ2-7; 8 bases agree with TRBD2. The germline CDR1 and CDR2 sequences are SGDLS and YYNGEE. J lost 2 bases, V lost 3 bases, and 7 bases had no gene match. The CDR3 length is 15 residues. The CDR3 DNA sequence: TGTGCCAGCAGCGCTTCTAGCGGGTTCGCCTACGAGCAGTACTTC. Translation gives CASSASSGFAYEQYF.

V is TRBV11-2 and J is TRBJ2-1; 8 bases match TRBD2. The V and J ends lost 4 bases and 10 bases, in that order; junction bases with no gene match: 6. The CDR3 sequence is 13 residues long. The germline gives CDR1 SGHAT, CDR2 FQNNGV. Written as DNA, the CDR3 is TGTGCCAGCAGCTCGGGAGGGCTATTCGAGCAGTTCTTC. Translation: CASSSGGLFEQFF.

This clonotype was seen many times. The chain is built from TRBV29-1 and TRBJ2-1, with D unclear. V shed 5 bases and J shed 3 bases, with 8 bases lying between them. CDR1 is SQVTM and CDR2 is ANQGSEA in the germline V gene. The CDR3 has 12 amino acids. The CDR3 loop reads CSVLQHYNEQFF. CDR3 bases: TGCAGCGTTTTACAGCACTACAATGAGCAGTTCTTC.